This T cell receptor (beta chain) derives from a study of T-cell reconstitution after alpha-beta-depleted transplantation in children listed by TCRdb under 2016. Notes on the research overall: The study quantitatively tracked T-cell immune reconstitution after TCRalphabeta/CD19-depleted allogeneic hematopoietic cell transplantation in children using TCR repertoire profiling.

In its sample, this clonotype was seen many times. Its specific antigen is unknown. No base quality values were provided; no much bigger clone lies one nucleotide off. The full study reports these points: The frequencies of hyperexpanded clones fell over the following months, and after one year, T-cell counts and TCRbeta diversity were mostly attributed to newly produced T cells. The high TCRbeta diversity at day 60 in some patients was ascribed to recipient T cells and intrathymic progenitors that had survived conditioning. The apparently early alphabetaT-cell count recovery about two months after transplant was reportedly dependent on only several hundred rapidly expanded clones derived from non-depleted graft cells.

Read against the paper, the sample's treatment or condition label means: allogeneic hematopoietic cell transplantation with graft depleted of TCRalphabeta T cells and CD19 B cells. Transplant recipients were children who received TCRalphabeta/CD19-depleted allogeneic hematopoietic cell grafts. The library was built by means of PCR. TCRdb shows the sequencer as Illumina HiSeq 2500. Molecular barcoding was employed in the preparation of TCR libraries, with unique molecular identifiers being used to normalize TCRbeta repertoire quantification. TCRdb cleaned the public reads at Q25 with fastp, built clones with MiXCR and kept in-frame beta chains. Rows merge per CDR3 protein into single entries with the most common DNA and genes. Within this sample are 100,000 to 150,000 distinct CDR3 sequences, with under 30% of them counted one time only. The ten largest clones take up 10% of the sample. Compared with germline, V lacks 3 bases and J lacks 4 bases; bases without a gene match: 1. In the germline V gene, CDR1 corresponds to MDHEN and CDR2 to SYDVKM. The CDR3 goes from the cysteine to the phenylalanine over 14 residues. Only CDR3 DNA remains: 42 bases, in frame from the first base.

The sample here was PBMCs, mostly from graft donor cells, taken 180 days after TCRalphabeta/CD19-depleted stem cell transplant. This clonotype was obtained from a male patient aged 2 to 10 who had a stem cell transplant for chronic granulomatous disease, so the T cells may come from the graft donor. This chain joins TRBV28 to TRBJ2-7; TRBD2 fits 12 bases in the junction. The nucleotide sequence is TGTGCCAGCAGTTTCGGGACTAGCGGGTACGAGCAGTACTTC. It encodes CASSFGTSGYEQYF.